A single sample gave rise to the 11 T cell receptor beta chains below, sequenced in a study of blood T cell repertoires in COVID-19. Generated by immunoSEQ multiplex PCR, the TCRdb table keeps only in-frame clones and is missing some. The table has around 150,000 clones, around four fifths seen once. The sample comprised PBMCs or T cells enriched from blood (not recorded which). The receptors were sampled from a middle-aged man who had recovered from COVID-19.

The chain links TRBV6-6 to TRBJ2-1; 16 bases are shared with TRBD2. Germline values: CDR1 MNHNY, CDR2 SVGAGI (reference sequence). This CDR3 has 21 residues. Trimming at V came to 6 bases and at J to 1 base, leaving 15 bases not matched to a gene. In DNA form, the CDR3 reads TGTGCCAGCAGCCCGGGGACTAGCGGGGGGGCTTCCCCAAGTTCCTACAATGAGCAGTTCTTC. The encoded protein is CASSPGTSGGASPSSYNEQFF.

The genes are TRBV2 and TRBJ2-5; TRBD1 matches 12 bases. CDR1 SNHLY and CDR2 FYNNEI come from the germline V gene. The CDR3 is 15 residues long. Trimming took 5 bases from V and 0 from J; bases not matched to a gene: 1. CDR3 sequence: CASSRDRGHQETQYF. CDR3 nucleotides: TGTGCCAGCAGTCGGGACAGGGGGCACCAAGAGACCCAGTACTTC.

The chain recombines TRBV7-3 with TRBJ2-3, with a possible D match to TRBD2 (6 bases). This CDR3 spans 15 amino acids. Trimming left V 1 base short and J 5 bases short, with 13 bases between. Per the germline V gene, CDR1 is SGHTA and CDR2 is FQGTGA. CDR3 in amino acids: CASSLSLQAGDTQYF. The CDR3 DNA sequence: TGTGCCAGCAGCTTAAGCCTGCAAGCGGGAGATACGCAGTATTTT.

The chain employs TRBV6-6 and TRBJ2-5, with TRBD2 matching over 12 bases. The junction had 6 bases not matched to a gene; V was cut back by 6 bases and J by 1 base. From germline, CDR1 is MNHNY and CDR2 SVGAGI (reference sequence). The CDR3 totals 16 residues. The CDR3 nucleotides read TGTGCCAGCAGCCCTCTAGCGGGGGGGAGCCAAGAGACCCAGTACTTC. Translating it yields CASSPLAGGSQETQYF.

This chain joins TRBV11-2 and TRBJ2-5; TRBD2 agrees at 12 bases. Trimming cost V 1 base and J 4 bases; bases outside gene matches: 1. The germline gives CDR1 SGHAT, CDR2 FQNNGV. The CDR3 consists of 15 residues. In DNA, the CDR3 is TGTGCCAGCAGCTTAGGGACTAGCGGGGCAGAGACCCAGTACTTC. Translated: CASSLGTSGAETQYF.

This clone has more than one count but fewer than ten. The chain uses TRBV30 and TRBJ1-4; weak D call: TRBD1 (5 bases). V gave up 2 bases and J gave up 4 bases, with 14 bases separating them. CDR1 GTSNPN and CDR2 SVGIG come from the germline V gene (reference sequence). CDR3 length: 15 residues. The CDR3: CAWSLRQNYNEKLFF. DNA for the CDR3: TGTGCCTGGAGTCTCCGACAGAATTATAATGAAAAACTGTTTTTT.

This clone was picked up one time. The chain uses TRBV18 and TRBJ2-7; 7 nucleotides match TRBD2. The length of the CDR3 is 16 residues. After removal of 3 bases from V and 2 bases from J, the junction contained 10 bases not matched to a gene. Germline loops: CDR1 KGHSH, CDR2 LQKENI. DNA of the CDR3: TGTGCCAGCTCACCCCCTCTTGGGGGGGTCCCCTACGAGCAGTACTTC. Protein: CASSPPLGGVPYEQYF.

This clone was recorded once. V usage is TRBV19 and J usage is TRBJ2-3; 9 bases match TRBD2. Germline loops: CDR1 LNHDA, CDR2 SQIVND (reference sequence). The CDR3 is 15 amino acids. Trimming removed 1 base from V and 1 base from J; junction bases left unmatched: 0. The CDR3 loop reads CASSIGLAGTDTQYF. The CDR3 DNA reads TGTGCCAGTAGTATAGGACTAGCGGGCACAGATACGCAGTATTTT.

This clone was observed a few times. CDR3 coding DNA: TGTGCCAGCAGTGAATGGGGGCAAGGTACTGAAGCTTTCTTT. Its translation is CASSEWGQGTEAFF. The genes are TRBV6-1 and TRBJ1-1; perhaps TRBD1 as D (6 bases). The CDR3 is 14 amino acids. With 2 bases removed from V and 5 bases from J, the gap between germline ends came to 12 bases. Germline lookup yields CDR1 MNHNS and CDR2 SASEGT.

This clone occurred many times. V gene TRBV11-2 combines with J gene TRBJ2-5; no clear D gene. The CDR3 has 15 residues. Germline assignment: CDR1 SGHAT and CDR2 FQNNGV. Trimming removed 5 bases at V and 2 bases at J, with 15 bases between. CDR3 sequence (DNA): TGTGCCAGCAGCCGTCGCAGTAGCTTACAAGAGACCCAGTACTTC. Its translation is CASSRRSSLQETQYF. Full variable domain (remainder filled in from reference TRBV11-2 and TRBJ2-5): EAGVAQSPRYKIIEKRQSVAFWCNPISGHATLYWYQQILGQGPKLLIQFQNNGVVDDSQLPKDRFSAERLKGVDSTLKIQPAKLEDSAVYLCASSRRSSLQETQYFGPGTRLLVL.

This clone was seen a handful of times. This chain connects TRBV5-1 to TRBJ1-1, with 8 bases matching TRBD1. This CDR3 region has 14 residues. The V gene's germline CDR1 is SGHRS and CDR2 YFSETQ. Trimming at V came to 4 bases and at J to 1 base, leaving 3 bases not matched to a gene. CDR3 in DNA: TGCGCCAGCAGCCCCGGGACAGGGAACACTGAAGCTTTCTTT. It translates to CASSPGTGNTEAFF.